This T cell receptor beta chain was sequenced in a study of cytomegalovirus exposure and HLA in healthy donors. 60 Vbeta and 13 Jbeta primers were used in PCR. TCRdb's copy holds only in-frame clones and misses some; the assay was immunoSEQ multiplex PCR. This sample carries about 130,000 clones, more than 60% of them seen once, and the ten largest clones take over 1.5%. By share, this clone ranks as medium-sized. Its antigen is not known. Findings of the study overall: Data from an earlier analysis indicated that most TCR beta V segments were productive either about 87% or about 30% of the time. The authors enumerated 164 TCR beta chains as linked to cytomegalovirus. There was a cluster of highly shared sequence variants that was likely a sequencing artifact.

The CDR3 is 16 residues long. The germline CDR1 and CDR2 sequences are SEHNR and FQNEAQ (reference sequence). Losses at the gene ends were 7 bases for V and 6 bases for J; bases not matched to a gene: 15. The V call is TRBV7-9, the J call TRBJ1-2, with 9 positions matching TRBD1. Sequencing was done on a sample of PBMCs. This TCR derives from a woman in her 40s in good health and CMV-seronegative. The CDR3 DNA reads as TGTGCCAGCATCTCCCCAATCCCGGGACAGGGAAATGGCTACACCTTC. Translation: CASISPIPGQGNGYTF. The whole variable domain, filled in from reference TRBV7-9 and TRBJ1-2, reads DTGVSQNPRHKITKRGQNVTFRCDPISEHNRLYWYRQTLGQGPEFLTYFQNEAQLEKSRLLSDRFSAERPKGSFSTLEIQRTEQGDSAMYLCASISPIPGQGNGYTFGSGTRLTVV.